The 15 T cell receptor beta chains below were found in one sample sequenced in a study of shared clonotypes between healthy human individuals. Profiling relied on immunoSEQ multiplex PCR, and the TCRdb table lists in-frame clones only, not all of them. This table holds about a million clones, more than 65% found once. Sequenced material: memory CD4+ T cells sorted from blood. The subset is: CD45RA-negative fraction. The source is a young man in good health.

The rearrangement links TRBV11-1 to TRBJ1-1; no clear D gene. CDR1 is SGHAT, CDR2 FQDESV, per germline (reference sequence). The CDR3 spans 14 residues. V was trimmed by 5 bases and J by 1 base, leaving 11 bases between them. CDR3 residues: CASSSVQSNTEAFF. CDR3 DNA: TGTGCCAGCAGCAGCGTACAGTCGAACACTGAAGCTTTCTTT.

The chain combines TRBV18 with TRBJ2-3; D uncertain. Trimming took off 2 bases at V and 5 bases at J, with 8 bases between the two ends. Germline V gene data show CDR1 as KGHSH and CDR2 as LQKENI. The CDR3 extends over 13 amino acids. This chain's CDR3 is CASSPSIQDTQYF. Written as DNA, the CDR3 is TGTGCCAGCTCACCATCAATACAAGATACGCAGTATTTT.

Note on this clone: The CDR3 end shows no conserved phenylalanine or tryptophan, and so a read error is likely. The DNA is omitted, as the CDR3 cannot be located on it reliably, and the CDR3 follows TCRdb's listing. J is TRBJ1-5 and V is TRBV12-2; the table's D call, TRBD1, has no DNA check behind it. TRBV12-2 is a documented pseudogene. Both ends counted, the CDR3 spans 10 residues. This chain's CDR3 is CASRLGACQD.

Details on this clone: This sample also contains other DNA sequences that code for the same CDR3. V usage is TRBV18 and J usage is TRBJ2-7, with 10 bases fitting TRBD2. CDR3 length: 15 residues. Germline V CDR1 and CDR2: KGHSH, LQKENI. J was trimmed by 1 base and V by 3 bases; bases with no gene match: 3. In DNA, the CDR3 is TGTGCCAGCTCACCTTCTAGCGGGAGTTCCTACGAGCAGTACTTC. Translated, it gives CASSPSSGSSYEQYF.

The chain combines TRBV7-2 with TRBJ2-2; the D gene is possibly TRBD1 (5 bases). Germline CDR1 reads SGHTA; CDR2 reads FQGNSA. V lost 1 base to trimming and J lost 8 bases, with 11 bases between them. The CDR3 is 14 residues long. The CDR3 bases are TGTGCCAGCAGCTTAGAGGGGCTATCGGGGGAGCTGTTTTTT. This gives the protein CASSLEGLSGELFF.

The chain employs TRBV19 and TRBJ1-4, with D perhaps matching TRBD1 (6 bases). The V gene's germline CDR1 is LNHDA and CDR2 SQIVND (reference sequence). Between the trimmed V and J ends, which lost 8 bases and 10 bases, there was a span of 17 bases. The CDR3 is 13 residues long. The CDR3 is CASGGVYDGKLFF. Written as DNA, the CDR3 is TGTGCCAGTGGGGGCGTGTATGACGGAAAACTGTTTTTT.

V usage is TRBV28 and J usage is TRBJ2-1; 8 bases are shared with TRBD2. Looked up from germline, CDR1 is MDHEN and CDR2 is SYDVKM. The CDR3 consists of 15 residues. With 6 bases clipped from V and 7 bases from J, the junction kept 11 bases outside the gene matches. The CDR3 nucleotides are TGTGCCAGCAGCCTGGGCGGGGGGCCTGCAAATGAGCAGTTCTTC. Its translation: CASSLGGGPANEQFF.

This rearrangement joins TRBV4-3 to TRBJ1-6; D perhaps matches TRBD1 (6 bases). The V gene lost 0 bases and the J gene lost 10 bases, with 16 bases spanning the gap. The CDR3 runs 16 residues. Germline loops: CDR1 LGHNA, CDR2 YSLEER. CDR3 sequence reads: CASSQEGQKGYSPLHF. The CDR3 nucleotides read TGCGCCAGCAGCCAAGAAGGACAGAAAGGTTACTCACCCCTCCACTTT.

The V and J genes are TRBV6-6 and TRBJ2-7; D gene ambiguous. Germline CDR1 MNHNY, CDR2 SVGAGI (reference sequence). The length of the CDR3 is 11 residues. Trimming shortened V by 2 bases and J by 5 bases, and 4 bases separated the two germline ends. The chain's CDR3 is CASSYLNEQYF. CDR3 coding DNA: TGTGCCAGCAGTTACCTTAACGAGCAGTACTTC.

Ten or more counts support this clone. V is TRBV29-1 and J is TRBJ2-3; tentative D call: TRBD1 (8 bases). Trimming cost V 6 bases and J 4 bases, with 17 bases left between them. This CDR3 is built from 14 residues. Germline CDR1 SQVTM, CDR2 ANQGSEA. The CDR3 bases are TGCAGCGTCACAGGGGGGGGGAGGTCAGATACGCAGTATTTT. It yields the protein CSVTGGGRSDTQYF.

This sequence joins TRBV7-9 and TRBJ2-7; D might be TRBD2 (6 bases). Per germline, CDR1 SEHNR and CDR2 FQNEAQ (reference sequence). V was pared by 4 bases and J by 6 bases, with 10 bases between. The CDR3 spans 12 residues. The DNA of the CDR3 is TGTGCCAGCAGCTCGTTGGAGGGCGAGCAGTACTTC. Protein: CASSSLEGEQYF. Together with reference TRBV7-9 and TRBJ2-7, the CDR3 gives the full variable domain: DTGVSQNPRHKITKRGQNVTFRCDPISEHNRLYWYRQTLGQGPEFLTYFQNEAQLEKSRLLSDRFSAERPKGSFSTLEIQRTEQGDSAMYLCASSSLEGEQYFGPGTRLTVT.

This clone occurred a few times. This chain joins TRBV14 and TRBJ1-1; D not resolved. This CDR3 is 12 amino acids long. Germline CDR1 is SGHDN and CDR2 is FVKESK. V shed 4 bases and J shed 5 bases, with 8 bases lying between them. CDR3 DNA sequence: TGTGCCAGCAGCCGTTTCCGGACTGAAGCTTTCTTT. Residues: CASSRFRTEAFF.

The chain carries TRBV28 and TRBJ1-6; tentatively, D is TRBD1 (5 bases). Deletions cut 5 bases from V and 14 bases from J, with 19 bases between. CDR1 is MDHEN, CDR2 SYDVKM, per germline. This CDR3 is 14 amino acids long. CDR3 coding DNA: TGTGCCAGCAGTCCATGGGGGAGTTCTGTGTCCCTCCACTTT. Amino acid sequence: CASSPWGSSVSLHF.

The CDR3 region has the DNA TGTGCCAGCAGTCCCGAGACAGCTACCTACGAGCAGTACTTC. The encoded protein is CASSPETATYEQYF. V is TRBV28 and J is TRBJ2-7; D possibly corresponds to TRBD1 (5 bases). The ends were cut back, 5 bases at V and 2 bases at J, with 13 bases in the middle. The germline V gene encodes CDR1 MDHEN and CDR2 SYDVKM. The CDR3 consists of 14 residues.

Ten or more counts support this clone. The chain carries TRBV7-8 and TRBJ1-5; TRBD1 might be the D (5 bases). The V end was cut by 5 bases, the J end by 7 bases, with 15 bases between. The CDR3 covers 14 residues. CDR1 and CDR2 (germline): SGHVS, FQNEAQ. This chain's CDR3 is CASSPEDTRQPQHF. The CDR3 DNA reads TGTGCCAGCAGCCCGGAGGACACAAGACAGCCCCAGCATTTT.